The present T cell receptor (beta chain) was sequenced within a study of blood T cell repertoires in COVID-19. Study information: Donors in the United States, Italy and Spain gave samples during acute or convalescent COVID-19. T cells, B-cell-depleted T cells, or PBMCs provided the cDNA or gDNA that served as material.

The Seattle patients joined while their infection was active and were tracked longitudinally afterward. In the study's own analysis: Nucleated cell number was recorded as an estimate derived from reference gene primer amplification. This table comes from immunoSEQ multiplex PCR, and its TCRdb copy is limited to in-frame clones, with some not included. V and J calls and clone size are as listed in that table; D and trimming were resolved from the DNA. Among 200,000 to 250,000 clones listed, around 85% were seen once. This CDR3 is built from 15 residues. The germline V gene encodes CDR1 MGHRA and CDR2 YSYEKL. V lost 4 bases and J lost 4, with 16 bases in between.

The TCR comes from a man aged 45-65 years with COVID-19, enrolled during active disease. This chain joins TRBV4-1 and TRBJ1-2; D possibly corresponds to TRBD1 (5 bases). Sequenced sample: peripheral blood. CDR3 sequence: CASSPWGVKSYGYTF. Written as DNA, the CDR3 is TGCGCCAGCAGCCCGTGGGGCGTAAAGTCCTATGGCTACACCTTC.